A single sample gave rise to the 21 T cell receptor beta chains below, sequenced in a study of blood T cell repertoires in COVID-19. Sequenced by immunoSEQ multiplex PCR; TCRdb stores in-frame clones only, minus some. This sample yields 410,000 or so clones, of which roughly 90% are seen a single time; roughly 1.5% belongs to the top ten. Sequencing was done on a sample of peripheral blood. The receptors derive from a woman in her forties with COVID-19, enrolled during active disease.

The J gene is TRBJ1-2, the V gene TRBV7-8, with D tentatively TRBD1 (6 bases). Trimming cost V 5 bases and J 7 bases, with 14 bases left between them. Per the germline V gene, CDR1 is SGHVS and CDR2 is FQNEAQ. This CDR3 spans 13 amino acids. Here the CDR3 reads CASSLGTRSGYTF. The CDR3 DNA reads TGTGCCAGCAGCCTCGGGACACGCTCTGGCTACACCTTC.

The chain uses TRBV2 and TRBJ1-2; TRBD1 is a possible D gene (6 bases). This CDR3 is built from 13 residues. Trimming stripped 4 bases from V and 8 bases from J, with 14 bases between. Per the germline V gene, CDR1 is SNHLY and CDR2 is FYNNEI. The CDR3 region has the DNA TGTGCCAGCAGTGGGGGGCCATCCGGAGGCTACACCTTC. Translated, it gives CASSGGPSGGYTF.

This rearrangement joins TRBV7-3 to TRBJ1-1; 7 bases agree with TRBD1. The germline V gene has CDR1 SGHTA and CDR2 FQGTGA. Germline trimming cut 6 bases from V and 1 base from J; bases unmatched to any gene: 8. The CDR3 sequence is 15 residues long. CDR3 sequence (DNA): TGTGCCAGCAGGCAGACAGGGTCTTCGAACACTGAAGCTTTCTTT. Translated: CASRQTGSSNTEAFF.

The rearrangement joins TRBV19 to TRBJ2-1; TRBD2 agrees at 8 bases. CDR1 is LNHDA and CDR2 is SQIVND in the germline V gene (reference sequence). J was trimmed by 8 bases and V by 8 bases; bases with no gene match: 11. The CDR3 has 14 residues. The CDR3 loop reads CASAGTRAVYEQFF. DNA for the CDR3: TGTGCCAGTGCCGGGACTAGGGCCGTGTATGAGCAGTTCTTC. The full variable domain, completed using reference TRBV19 and TRBJ2-1, is DGGITQSPKYLFRKEGQNVTLSCEQNLNHDAMYWYRQDPGQGLRLIYYSQIVNDFQKGDIAEGYSVSREKKESFPLTVTSAQKNPTAFYLCASAGTRAVYEQFFGPGTRLTVL.

CDR3 DNA: TGTGCCACCAGTGCCACGGACAGTAATCAGCCCCAGCATTTT. Encoded protein: CATSATDSNQPQHF. The gene calls are TRBV24-1 and TRBJ1-5; a weak D match, TRBD1 (6 bases). V dropped 5 bases and J dropped 4 bases, with 11 bases sitting between them. The CDR3 covers 14 residues. The germline V gene has CDR1 KGHDR and CDR2 SFDVKD.

The chain combines TRBV28 with TRBJ1-2; D perhaps matches TRBD1 (5 bases). Germline V gene data show CDR1 as MDHEN and CDR2 as SYDVKM. This CDR3 spans 13 amino acids. Trimming took 7 bases from V and 8 from J, leaving 17 bases between them. Here the CDR3 DNA reads TGTGCCAGCATTGATGCAGGGTCGAGGGGCTACACCTTC. This codes for CASIDAGSRGYTF.

V usage is TRBV19 and J usage is TRBJ1-1; 9 positions match TRBD1. Germline assignment: CDR1 LNHDA and CDR2 SQIVND (reference sequence). V was pared by 4 bases and J by 6 bases, with 12 bases of the junction left unmatched. This CDR3 has 16 amino acids. CDR3 in amino acids: CASSTGTGTPRPEAFF. The CDR3 DNA follows: TGTGCCAGTAGTACCGGGACAGGGACCCCAAGGCCTGAAGCTTTCTTT.

The V gene is TRBV19, the J gene TRBJ2-1, with 8 bases fitting TRBD2. CDR1 and CDR2 from the germline V gene are LNHDA and SQIVND (reference sequence). The J segment lost 6 bases and the V segment lost 5 bases, leaving 3 bases of the junction unmatched. CDR3 length: 13 amino acids. CDR3 nucleotide sequence: TGTGCCAGTAGTGAGGCGGGGGGCAATGAGCAGTTCTTC. Its translation: CASSEAGGNEQFF.

V is TRBV7-9 and J is TRBJ2-1; 8 nucleotides line up with TRBD2. Germline values: CDR1 SEHNR, CDR2 FQNEAQ (reference sequence). The CDR3 totals 14 residues. J lost 8 bases, V lost 5 bases, and 8 bases had no gene match. CDR3 region: CASSRLGGADEQFF. DNA for the CDR3: TGTGCCAGCAGCCGACTCGGGGGGGCTGATGAGCAGTTCTTC.

The chain links TRBV5-1 to TRBJ2-3, with a possible D match to TRBD1 (6 bases). The CDR3 is 16 residues long. CDR1 is SGHRS, CDR2 YFSETQ, per germline. V gave up 1 base and J gave up 0 bases, with 12 bases separating them. The CDR3 reads CASSLIQGPSTDTQYF. CDR3 nucleotides: TGCGCCAGCAGCTTGATACAGGGACCTAGCACAGATACGCAGTATTTT.

The V and J genes are TRBV5-1 and TRBJ2-1; 10 positions match TRBD2. The V and J ends lost 0 bases and 9 bases, in that order; junction bases with no gene match: 6. This CDR3 is built from 15 residues. The V gene's germline CDR1 is SGHRS and CDR2 YFSETQ. CDR3 protein: CASSLEGLAVGEQFF. The CDR3 bases are TGCGCCAGCAGCTTGGAAGGACTAGCGGTGGGTGAGCAGTTCTTC.

The genes are TRBV3-1 (or the pseudogene TRBV3-2) and TRBJ1-3; D is uncertain. The length of the CDR3 is 14 residues. The germline V gene encodes CDR1 LGHDT and CDR2 YNNKEL (reference sequence). V lost 2 bases, J lost 0 bases, and 5 bases lay in between. CDR3 amino acids: CASSQPGSGNTIYF. DNA for the CDR3: TGTGCCAGCAGCCAACCCGGCTCTGGAAACACCATATATTTT.

The V call is TRBV2, the J call TRBJ2-1, with 10 bases aligning to TRBD2. CDR3 length: 16 residues. Germline CDR1 SNHLY, CDR2 FYNNEI. With V trimmed by 0 bases and J by 7 bases, 6 bases remained unmatched. DNA of the CDR3: TGTGCCAGCAGTGAAGCGCGGCTAGCGGGAGCAAATGAGCAGTTCTTC. Translated: CASSEARLAGANEQFF.

The V gene is TRBV19, the J gene TRBJ1-6; D is perhaps TRBD1 (5 bases). Trimming took off 1 base at V and 9 bases at J, with 19 bases between the two ends. There are 17 residues in the CDR3. Per the germline V gene, CDR1 is LNHDA and CDR2 is SQIVND (reference sequence). CDR3 in amino acids: CASSIVFVQAKFSPLHF. The CDR3 bases are TGTGCCAGTAGTATAGTTTTTGTACAGGCGAAATTTTCACCCCTCCACTTT.

The chain recombines TRBV18 with TRBJ1-4; 7 bases are shared with TRBD1. Looked up from germline, CDR1 is KGHSH and CDR2 is LQKENI. After removal of 1 base from V and 11 bases from J, the junction contained 7 bases not matched to a gene. The CDR3 has 14 amino acids. CDR3 region: CASSPLQGGEKLFF. CDR3 in DNA: TGTGCCAGCTCACCACTGCAGGGGGGAGAGAAACTGTTTTTT.

This chain uses TRBV7-3 with TRBJ1-3; D unclear. The V end lost 0 bases, the J end lost 0 bases, and 6 bases lay between the germline ends. CDR1 and CDR2 from the germline V gene are SGHTA and FQGTGA. The CDR3 contains 15 residues. This CDR3 reads CASSLTSDSGNTIYF. CDR3 DNA sequence: TGTGCCAGCAGCTTAACATCAGACTCTGGAAACACCATATATTTT.

The chain recombines TRBV14 with TRBJ1-3, with D maybe TRBD1 (5 bases). This CDR3 is 16 amino acids long. The V and J ends lost 4 bases and 0 bases respectively, with 13 bases between them. Per germline, CDR1 SGHDN and CDR2 FVKESK. The CDR3 is CASSRYRQFSGNTIYF. DNA for the CDR3: TGTGCCAGCAGCCGCTACCGACAGTTCTCTGGAAACACCATATATTTT.

This clone has just a few counts. CDR3 in amino acids: CASNPQGGSSYEQYF. The DNA of the CDR3 is TGTGCCAGCAACCCACAGGGGGGGTCCTCCTACGAGCAGTACTTC. The chain employs TRBV7-2 and TRBJ2-7; possible D gene TRBD1, 8 bases. V was trimmed by 7 bases and J by 0 bases, leaving 16 bases between them. Per the germline V gene, CDR1 is SGHTA and CDR2 is FQGNSA. CDR3 length: 15 amino acids.

This chain connects TRBV12-3 or TRBV12-4 to TRBJ2-5; D is possibly TRBD2 (7 bases). V dropped 3 bases and J dropped 4 bases, with 9 bases sitting between them. The CDR3 extends over 13 amino acids. As DNA, the CDR3 is TGTGCCAGCAGTTTGGGGGGGGCAGAGACCCAGTACTTC. It codes for CASSLGGAETQYF.

This chain uses TRBV11-2 with TRBJ2-1; 11 bases align to TRBD2. The length of the CDR3 is 15 residues. The ends lost 5 bases at V and 4 bases at J; junction bases unmatched: 4. CDR1 and CDR2 from the germline V gene are SGHAT and FQNNGV. The CDR3 reads CASSQGLAAYNEQFF. CDR3 coding DNA: TGTGCCAGCAGCCAGGGACTAGCGGCTTACAATGAGCAGTTCTTC.

The V call is TRBV7-3, the J call TRBJ2-1, with 8 bases identical to TRBD2. In germline, CDR1 is SGHTA, CDR2 FQGTGA. After removal of 1 base from V and 6 bases from J, the junction contained 11 bases not matched to a gene. The CDR3 has 17 amino acids. CDR3 nucleotides: TGTGCCAGCAGCTTAATTAGGTCCGGGACTAGGGTCAATGAGCAGTTCTTC. As protein: CASSLIRSGTRVNEQFF.